Listed below are T cell receptor beta chains from one sample, sequenced in a study of Graves' ophthalmopathy and Graves' hyperthyroidism. Each CDR3 protein gets one entry after TCRdb re-called the multiplex PCR reads with MiXCR. The table has a few hundred thousand distinct CDR3 sequences, about 35% seen once. Sequences were obtained from peripheral blood or thyroid tissue (not recorded which). The source of these receptors is an adult man with Graves' hyperthyroidism. Each CDR3 is given without its conserved first and last residue. The D gene is left open where the match is weak.

J,D,V,CDR3
TRBJ1-3,TRBD1,TRBV12-3/TRBV12-4,ASSTTGAIDGNTIY
TRBJ1-2,-,TRBV18,ASSPLGPPTGGYT
TRBJ2-3,-,TRBV7-9,ASSQGGGVSTDTQY
TRBJ2-5,TRBD1,TRBV5-8,ASSHDRGKETQY
TRBJ1-5,TRBD1,TRBV19,ASSRRDRGLGQPQH
TRBJ1-1,TRBD1,TRBV13,ASSPSYRGSAEAF
TRBJ2-6,-,TRBV6-5,ASSYPHTGIPGANVLT
TRBJ1-2,-,TRBV14,ASSQGPNYYGYT
TRBJ1-1,-,TRBV5-1,ASSQSRGTGTEAF
TRBJ1-6,-,TRBV15,ATSSLRNSPLH